The rows below give T cell receptor beta chains drawn from one sample of a study of blood T cell repertoires in COVID-19. The method was immunoSEQ multiplex PCR; TCRdb's version includes in-frame clones alone and lacks a portion of them. The repertoire holds 200,000 to 250,000 clones, with 85% to 90% as singletons. The sample comprised peripheral blood. These TCRs come from a woman aged 45-65 years with COVID-19, enrolled during active disease. Both conserved end residues are part of each CDR3. The D gene is left open where the match is weak. Rows may omit the clone size; those that give it use once, few, many or a size class.

V	J	D	size	DNA	CDR3
TRBV29-1	TRBJ2-2	-	few	TGCAGCTCATCGACAGGTGTCACCGGGGAGCTGTTTTTT	CSSSTGVTGELFF
TRBV9	TRBJ2-3	TRBD2	-	TGTGCCAGTGCCGGGACTAATGCAGATACGCAGTATTTT	CASAGTNADTQYF
TRBV6-2/TRBV6-3	TRBJ2-3	TRBD1	-	TGTGCCAGCAGTTACGATTGGACAGGGGGCACAGATACGCAGTATTTT	CASSYDWTGGTDTQYF
TRBV12-5	TRBJ1-3	TRBD1	few	TGTGCTAGTGGTTTGGGAAGTCCGGGACAGGGACGTGCCATATATTTT	CASGLGSPGQGRAIYF
TRBV11-2	TRBJ2-6	-	-	TGTGCCAGCAGCTTAGCCAGGGTCGGGGCCAACGTCCTGACTTTC	CASSLARVGANVLTF
TRBV24-1	TRBJ1-2	TRBD1	-	TGTGCCACCAGCTGGGACAGCTATGGCTACACCTTC	CATSWDSYGYTF
TRBV27	TRBJ2-1	TRBD2	-	TGTGCCAGCAGTTTTTCGGGGGGGAGTTCCTACAATGAGCAGTTCTTC	CASSFSGGSSYNEQFF
TRBV19	TRBJ2-3	TRBD2	-	TGTGCCAGTAGTATCTGGGGGGGTGTTGCAGATACGCAGTATTTT	CASSIWGGVADTQYF
TRBV3-1/TRBV3-2	TRBJ1-3	-	-	TGTGCCAGCAGCCAAGAAGCTGCTGGAAACACCATATATTTT	CASSQEAAGNTIYF
TRBV12-5	TRBJ1-6	TRBD1	once	TGTGCTAGTGGCTACGGACAGGTTAATTCACCCCTCCACTTT	CASGYGQVNSPLHF
TRBV28	TRBJ1-2	TRBD1	-	TGTGCTTCTACAGGGGCCCCGTCTAACTATGGCTACACCTTC	CASTGAPSNYGYTF
TRBV4-1	TRBJ2-1	-	-	TGCGCCAGCAGCCAAGGGTTGGACAGTGTATATTACAATGAGCAGTTCTTC	CASSQGLDSVYYNEQFF
TRBV5-1	TRBJ1-1	TRBD1	-	TGCGCCAGCAGCTGGGACAGATACACTGAAGCTTTCTTT	CASSWDRYTEAFF
TRBV30	TRBJ2-2	TRBD1	-	TGTGCCTGGAGTGTTCGGACAGGCATTACCACCGGGGAGCTGTTTTTT	CAWSVRTGITTGELFF
TRBV24-1	TRBJ1-5	-	few	TGTGCCACCAGTCCCCGGGACACTAGGAATAGCAATCAGCCCCAGCATTTT	CATSPRDTRNSNQPQHF
TRBV7-8	TRBJ1-2	-	-	TGTGCCAGCAGCTTAGATGTTGGACAGAGGATCTATGGCTACACCTTC	CASSLDVGQRIYGYTF
TRBV7-2	TRBJ1-2	TRBD1	-	TGTGCCAGCAGCGACGGGACAGGGGGGAACGGCTACACCTTC	CASSDGTGGNGYTF
TRBV28	TRBJ2-7	TRBD1	-	TGTGCCAGCAGTCCAGCTACAGGGGGCCTAGGGGTCGAGCAGTACTTC	CASSPATGGLGVEQYF
TRBV5-4	TRBJ2-7	TRBD2	-	TGTGCCAGCAGCTCGCAGCGGCGGGGGAGGCAGTACTTC	CASSSQRRGRQYF
TRBV28	TRBJ1-5	-	-	TGTGCCAGCAGTTTAATTGGGGCGCTGGCTTTTAATCAGCCCCAGCATTTT	CASSLIGALAFNQPQHF
TRBV7-2	TRBJ1-2	-	-	TGTGCCAGCAGCTTAGGCAGGGAACACTATGGCTACACCTTC	CASSLGREHYGYTF
TRBV7-2	TRBJ2-7	TRBD2	-	TGTGCCAGCAGCCTCCGGGGTGGGGGGGAAGGCTACGAGCAGTACTTC	CASSLRGGGEGYEQYF
TRBV24-1	TRBJ2-3	-	few	TGTGCCACCAGTGATTTGCAGGGGCTGGGCACAGATACGCAGTATTTT	CATSDLQGLGTDTQYF
TRBV7-9	TRBJ2-2	-	-	TGTGCCAGCAGCACTATTACCAGCTTCTACCCCGGGGAGCTGTTTTTT	CASSTITSFYPGELFF
TRBV14	TRBJ1-6	-	-	TGTGCCAGCAGCCAAGGTCCCAGGGCTTCCTATTCACCCCTCCACTTT	CASSQGPRASYSPLHF
TRBV24-1	TRBJ2-1	-	-	TGTGCCACCAGTGCCGCCGGGGACAATGAGCAGTTCTTC	CATSAAGDNEQFF
TRBV4-3	TRBJ2-1	TRBD2	-	TGCGCCAGCAGCCAAGATAAAGCGGGGGGCCTTTACAATGAGCAGTTCTTC	CASSQDKAGGLYNEQFF
TRBV4-3	TRBJ2-1	TRBD1	once	TGCGCCAGCAGCCAAAAACAGGGGAATAAGCAGTTCTTC	CASSQKQGNKQFF
TRBV19	TRBJ2-2	TRBD1	-	TGTGCCAGCGCCCGGACAGGGCTCAGTCCGACCACCGGGGAGCTGTTTTTT	CASARTGLSPTTGELFF